This T cell receptor (beta chain) was recorded in a study of tumor and adjacent non-tumor tissue in lung cancer (dated by TCRdb to 2017 to 2018). In the study overall: By cancer type, the cohort comprised about 13 adenocarcinoma patients, a couple of squamous cell carcinoma patients and 1 small cell lung cancer patient. The 15 enrolled patients, of whom around ten were men and 5 were women, were aged about 31 to 76 years and were diagnosed with TNM stage I to III disease. Sequencing produced 130 million or so productive TCRbeta reads in total, an average of about 4.17 million reads per sample. The study compared bulk TCRbeta repertoires from lung tumor tissue and matched distant non-tumor lung tissue of under 16 lung cancer patients. Over 25 paired specimens, one tumor and one normal lung sample per patient, were profiled by TCRbeta CDR3 sequencing.

RNA was isolated from bulk unsorted tissue, and RNA quality was assessed with a NanoDrop ND-1000 and an Agilent 2100. Newly diagnosed lung cancer patients without prior chemotherapy who had been admitted for thoracic surgery in China between August and November 2014 were enrolled as donors. The study excluded patients who had received radiotherapy or chemotherapy before or who had another cancer at the same time. Surgical tissue pieces of about 1-2.3 cm3 were preserved in RNAlater solution and stored at -80 °C until use. This clonotype has only a few counts. Its antigen remains unidentified. A much larger clone lies one base from this, so it may be a read error. CDR1 SGHAT and CDR2 FQNNGV are derived from the germline V gene. The CDR3, from cysteine to phenylalanine, totals 15 residues. The read is trimmed to its CDR3 DNA, 45 bases read in frame from base 1. General conclusions and limits of the study: The sequencing platform is not named in the methods, and unique molecular identifiers are not mentioned. TCR diversity was significantly higher in younger patients, and higher tumor TCR diversity was associated with shorter overall and disease-free survival. The top 100 clones accounted for a significantly larger cumulative portion of the repertoire in normal lung than in tumor tissue. Only roughly 15 patients were in the cohort, and the authors stated that larger samples and more detailed clinical data are needed. Because peripheral blood was not sequenced, blood TCRbeta repertoires in the lung cancer patients of the study were not examined. Tumor tissue showed significantly higher TCR diversity (inverse Simpson) than normal lung tissue, at roughly 390 vs 170 (P = 0.0075, Mann-Whitney U test).

The library was made by multiplex PCR. Instrument on record: Illumina HiSeq 2500. TCRbeta libraries were constructed through three rounds of nested PCR with primers (Table S4) according to protocols modified from ARM-PCR. PCR products of 200-500 bp were gel-excised and purified with the QIAquick gel extraction kit before sequencing. Under the source paper's analysis protocol: Trimmomatic was used to clean the reads, FLASH merged the cleaned reads into complete CDR3 sequences, and MiTCR assigned the sequences to V(D)J germline segments. Clonal diversity was calculated as the inverse Simpson's index using VDJtools. A read counted as productive if the sequence was in-frame and lacked a premature stop codon. Using fastp trimming at Q25 and MiXCR clonotype assembly, TCRdb reanalyzed the public sequencing data and kept in-frame beta chains. Each record represents a unique CDR3 protein, reported with the most common genes and DNA among its rows. These V and J calls rely on TCRdb rather than the paper's analysis. The sample yields 70,000 to 90,000 distinct CDR3 sequences; under 80% were counted once. About 12% of the sample comes from the top ten.

The sample taken for sequencing was lung tumor tissue. The TCR originated in a woman in her 50s with non-small cell lung cancer. This sequence uses TRBV11-2 and TRBJ1-1, and the D gene may be TRBD1, 5 bases matching. The bases are TGTGTCAGCAGCTTTCAGGGTTTGATGAACACTGAAGCTTTCTTT. It encodes CVSSFQGLMNTEAFF.